Listed below are T cell receptor beta chains from one sample, sequenced in a study of blood T cell repertoires in COVID-19. Profiling relied on immunoSEQ multiplex PCR, and the TCRdb table lists in-frame clones only, not all of them. This sample has roughly 99,000 clones, with approximately 88% found just once. Source material: peripheral blood. The receptors come from a man aged 35 to 55 with active or convalescent COVID-19. Both conserved end residues are trimmed from each CDR3. Each record gives: clone size, J gene, V gene, CDR3 length, CDR3 protein. Expanded clones get a size class; other rows say once, few or many, or leave the size out.

once TRBJ1-3 TRBV9 10 ASSPAGNTIY
once TRBJ1-5 TRBV18 11 ASSPGRNQPQH
NA TRBJ2-2 TRBV7-9 14 ASSQRDRGQDGELF
NA TRBJ1-2 TRBV28 10 ASSSSRFGYT
NA TRBJ2-1 TRBV14 13 ATSLGTSAYNEQF
NA TRBJ2-1 TRBV7-2 10 ASSVQGREQF
few TRBJ2-7 TRBV5-1 12 ASSTGQGAYEQY
NA TRBJ2-7 TRBV6-6 13 ASSYSDRGPYEQY
NA TRBJ2-5 TRBV18 11 ASSRAEGQTQY
NA TRBJ1-1 TRBV18 13 ASSPLLTADTEAF
NA TRBJ2-7 TRBV5-4 12 ASSLAGGNYEQY
NA TRBJ2-7 TRBV28 11 ASSLAGGYEQY
few TRBJ1-6 TRBV7-2 12 ASSFGGLNSPLH
NA TRBJ2-2 TRBV7-2 12 ASSGSGNTGELF
NA TRBJ2-1 TRBV21-1 14 ATVTSGRASCNEQF
NA TRBJ2-7 TRBV11-1 13 ASSFGRLALYEQY
NA TRBJ1-3 TRBV3-1/TRBV3-2 14 ASSHRVSTSGNTIY
few TRBJ1-5 TRBV4-3 14 ASSQNRGVANQPQH
once TRBJ2-2 TRBV25-1 13 ASSESGVAIGELF
NA TRBJ2-7 TRBV28 14 ASPPPLRRGDYEQY
NA TRBJ2-7 TRBV6-2/TRBV6-3 13 ASSWQGAEIYEQY
NA TRBJ1-2 TRBV7-9 10 ASSPGTQRYT
NA TRBJ1-1 TRBV28 10 ASSLRNTEAF
few TRBJ2-3 TRBV11-2 11 ASSLVTAGTQY
NA TRBJ1-6 TRBV7-9 14 ASSQVGAGLNSPLH
NA TRBJ2-1 TRBV6-1 15 ASSEAHRLAGPNEQF
NA TRBJ2-1 TRBV20-1 9 SASSLNEQF
NA TRBJ2-5 TRBV23-1 14 ASSQSILAGPTTQY
NA TRBJ2-6 TRBV5-5 18 ASSLTPGQDLISGANVLT
NA TRBJ1-4 TRBV28 10 ASVGGNEKLF
few TRBJ1-1 TRBV18 11 ASSLRQNTEAF
NA TRBJ1-3 TRBV6-5 12 ASSYSSSGNTIY
NA TRBJ2-7 TRBV4-3 14 ASSQVGAGRTYEQY
NA TRBJ2-7 TRBV28 18 ASSHNSGLSTGTTSYEQY
NA TRBJ1-2 TRBV7-3 11 ASSEGQVYGYT
NA TRBJ2-4 TRBV6-1 13 ASSEAGTVQNIQY
NA TRBJ2-3 TRBV6-1 11 ASMVSGTDTQY
NA TRBJ2-1 TRBV9 13 ASSASGGTSNEQF
NA TRBJ1-2 TRBV19 11 ASSPSGDYGYT
NA TRBJ2-1 TRBV5-1 13 ASHTEGGSYNEQF
NA TRBJ2-2 TRBV4-3 12 ASSQESDTGELF
NA TRBJ1-4 TRBV14 12 ASSQWGLNEKLF
NA TRBJ1-1 TRBV3-1/TRBV3-2 12 ASRYAGGYTEAF
NA TRBJ1-1 TRBV6-5 13 ASSYSSGVGTEAF
few TRBJ2-7 TRBV28 12 ASSLGTGTYEQY
NA TRBJ1-3 TRBV7-2 13 ASSLLGSAGNTIY
NA TRBJ1-2 TRBV6-5 10 ASVRGAGGYT
NA TRBJ2-7 TRBV5-1 10 ASSFTGNEQY
few TRBJ1-4 TRBV7-9 12 ASSETGRGEKLF
NA TRBJ2-5 TRBV28 14 ASSSIGQGERETQY
NA TRBJ2-7 TRBV7-9 12 ASSLEGGGYEQY
NA TRBJ2-5 TRBV5-4 15 ASSSKQAGPHQETQY
NA TRBJ2-7 TRBV18 12 ASSPRGAAYEQY
NA TRBJ2-7 TRBV28 12 ASITWAKIYEQY
few TRBJ1-2 TRBV6-2/TRBV6-3 13 ASSSRTTGGYGYT